This T cell receptor (beta chain) was identified in a study of T-cell reconstitution after alpha-beta-depleted transplantation in children. Preparation of the TCRbeta library involved a method that used unique molecular identifiers. TCRdb reprocessed the PCR reads via MiXCR and lists one record per CDR3 protein. This table has nearly 550,000 distinct CDR3 sequences, about a sixth appearing once. V gave up 1 base and J gave up 7 bases, with 14 bases separating them. Germline CDR1 and CDR2: SGHTA and FQGNSA. The CDR3 sequence is 15 residues long. Here the sequenced sample was PBMCs from the stem cell graft donor, taken from the stem cell graft. The sequence came from a human donor who donated a stem cell graft to a child with acute lymphoblastic leukemia. The rearrangement links TRBV7-2 to TRBJ1-5; possibly TRBD1 for D (5 bases). The CDR3 spells CASSLEYGGNQPQHF. The DNA for the CDR3 is TGTGCCAGCAGCTTAGAGTATGGGGGGAACCAGCCCCAGCATTTT.